The clone carrying this T cell receptor beta chain was detected ten times or more. What it binds is not known. The data derive from a study of read filtering for tumor transcriptome and immune sequencing. Study-level background: Mean patient age was roughly 61 years, range 47 to 80; approximately 18 male, roughly 14 female. IR-seq gave about 4 to 10.27 million TCR reads per sample; RNA-seq gave roughly 80 to 1,300. Findings and limits, study-wide: Even smaller IR-seq throughput identified most shared clonotypes. The CD138-negative fraction was mixed bone marrow immune cells, not pure T cells.

The library was built from about 400 ng RNA with molecular barcoded adaptors for alpha/delta and beta/gamma chains. TCRdb re-analysed the reads in MiXCR, keeping a single row per CDR3 protein. The table has approximately 59,000 distinct CDR3 sequences, more than 9% seen once. Sequenced sample: a population of CD138-negative cells sorted from bone marrow. This TCR was recovered from a donor at least 40 years old with multiple myeloma.

The CDR3 is CASTPRGLSYNEQFF. The CDR3 DNA reads TGTGCCAGCACCCCCCGCGGGTTATCCTACAATGAGCAGTTCTTC. The chain carries TRBV7-2 and TRBJ2-1; a weak D match, TRBD2 (5 bases). CDR3 length equals 15 residues. Trimming cost V 7 bases and J 1 base, with 14 bases left between them. The germline CDR1 and CDR2 sequences are SGHTA and FQGNSA. Filled out from reference TRBV7-2 and TRBJ2-1, the complete variable domain reads GAGVSQSPSNKVTEKGKDVELRCDPISGHTALYWYRQSLGQGLEFLIYFQGNSAPDKSGLPSDRFSAERTGGSVSTLTIQRTQQEDSAVYLCASTPRGLSYNEQFFGPGTRLTVL.